The entry below describes one T cell receptor (beta chain). Its matching antigen is unknown. This specimen belongs to a study of cytomegalovirus exposure and HLA in healthy donors. Whole-study results and caveats: The tendency of first-cohort TCR clusters to co-occur in the 110 or so validation repertoires emerged from a later analysis. Among TCR beta chains, those listed as cytomegalovirus-associated numbered under 200. The majority of TCR sequences were rare, yet some public TCRs appeared in many donors.

Profiled with immunoSEQ multiplex PCR; TCRdb holds only in-frame clones, not every one. The repertoire holds 65,000 to 75,000 clones, with over 85% as singletons. The length of the CDR3 is 13 residues. Germline V lookup: CDR1 MNHNS, CDR2 SASEGT. The V end lost 6 bases, the J end lost 8 bases, and 14 bases lay between the germline ends. The 120-subject validation cohort, separate from the 666-subject first cohort, included the donors. V is TRBV6-1 and J is TRBJ2-1; a possible D gene is TRBD2 (6 bases). The source material was PBMCs. The sequence was collected from a man in his late teens or twenties in good health and CMV-seropositive. The CDR3 DNA follows: TGTGCCAGCAGGGGCGCGGGAAGGGATGAGCAGTTCTTC. Its protein product is CASRGAGRDEQFF.